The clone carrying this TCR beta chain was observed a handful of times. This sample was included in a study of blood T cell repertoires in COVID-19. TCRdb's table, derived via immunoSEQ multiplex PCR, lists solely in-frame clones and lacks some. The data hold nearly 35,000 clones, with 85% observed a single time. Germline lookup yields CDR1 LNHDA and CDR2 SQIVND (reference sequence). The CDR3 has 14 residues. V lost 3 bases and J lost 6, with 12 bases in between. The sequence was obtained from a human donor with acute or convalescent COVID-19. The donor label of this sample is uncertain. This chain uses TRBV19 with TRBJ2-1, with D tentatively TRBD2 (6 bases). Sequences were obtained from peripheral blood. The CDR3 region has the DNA TGTGCCAGTAGTATTAGCGGACCCCTCAATGAGCAGTTCTTC. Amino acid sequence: CASSISGPLNEQFF.